This T cell receptor beta chain was retrieved from a study of T cells in Graves' hyperthyroidism and ophthalmopathy. Study-level results: It was a median around 6 months before onset that the model predicted ophthalmopathy.

The source material, RNA transcripts, was used to amplify TCR beta CDR3 regions. During a first-round RT-PCR of the TCR CDR3, the HTBI primer set was used. Via MiXCR, TCRdb re-called the multiplex PCR reads, giving one row per CDR3 protein. The sample consists of about 360,000 distinct CDR3 sequences, roughly 14% of them appearing once. This clonotype was counted many times. The antigen remains undetermined. J lost 5 bases, V lost 0 bases, and 8 bases had no gene match. The germline V gene has CDR1 SGHRS and CDR2 YFSETQ. The CDR3 spans 15 residues. It was uncontrolled infection, other autoimmune disease, pregnancy or lactation that excluded patients. Each diagnosis was grounded in clinical symptoms, serum thyroxine and TRAb, thyroid ultrasound, and orbital computed tomography.

V usage is TRBV5-1 and J usage is TRBJ2-7; TRBD2 aligns across 7 bases. The clonotype was recovered from a man younger than 40 with Graves' hyperthyroidism that later progressed to Graves' ophthalmopathy. Sequenced sample: blood. CDR3: CASSLDMAGRDEQYF. The CDR3 DNA sequence: TGCGCCAGCAGCTTGGACATGGCAGGGAGGGACGAGCAGTACTTC.